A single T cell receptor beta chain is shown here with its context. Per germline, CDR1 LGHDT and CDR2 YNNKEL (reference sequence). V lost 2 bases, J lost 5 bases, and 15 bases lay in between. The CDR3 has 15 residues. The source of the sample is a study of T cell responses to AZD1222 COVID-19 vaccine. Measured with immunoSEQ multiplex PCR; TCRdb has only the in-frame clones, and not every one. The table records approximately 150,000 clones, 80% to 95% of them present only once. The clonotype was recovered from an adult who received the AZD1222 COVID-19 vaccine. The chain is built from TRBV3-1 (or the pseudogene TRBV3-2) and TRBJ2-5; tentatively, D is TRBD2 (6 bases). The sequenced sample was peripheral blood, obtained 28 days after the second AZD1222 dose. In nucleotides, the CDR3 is TGTGCCAGCAGCCAAATCTTAGCGGAGATGGAGACCCAGTACTTC. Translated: CASSQILAEMETQYF.